This TCR beta chain is drawn from a study of shared clonotypes between healthy human individuals (dated by TCRdb to 2018 to 2021). About the investigation overall: The cohort comprised a couple of women and a few men aged 18 to 49 years. To estimate repertoire size and how much clonotype sharing occurs between individuals, the study deeply sequenced the blood TCR repertoires of five healthy adults. Libraries were prepared and TCR repertoires were sequenced by different laboratories using diverse techniques, in order to increase sequencing depth and limit assay-specific biases. For each donor, CD4 naive and CD4 memory were each given three plates, CD8 naive was given two plates, and CD8 memory was given one plate. Each donor's leukapheresis produced roughly between roughly 0.85 and 9.5 billion PBMCs. Study-wide conclusions, independent of this receptor: Because the study included a small number of donors, the genetic and exposure-history diversity represented was limited. Compared with non-shared clonotypes, the clonotypes found in all four sorted-subset donors had higher generation probabilities. Sampling was restricted to blood, and TCR repertoires in tissues likely differ from the TCR repertoires found in blood. Larger estimated clonotype richness was generally found for naive subsets than for memory subsets. Pairwise subsampling indicated that sequencing depth was expected to affect the degree of clonotype sharing among donors. Roughly 5.2% of naive CD4, 3.5% of naive CD8, approximately 2% of memory CD4, and 0.4% of memory CD8 clonotypes were shared across several donors. Incomplete sequencing was indicated by rarefaction of sorted-subset datasets, despite the large sequencing depth.

CD8 naive samples consisted of CD45RO-negative cells that were positively selected for CCR7, yielding a CD45RA+CCR7+ population without TemRA cells. Healthy HIV-negative adults with no recently reported acute infections or vaccinations were included as donors. Only Caucasian adults living in Nashville, Tennessee, USA were represented among the donors. After blood collection by leukapheresis, PBMCs were isolated using Ficoll-Histopaque density gradient centrifugation and then cryopreserved in the vapor phase of liquid nitrogen. Analytical flow cytometry was used to check the purity and quantity of each magnetically sorted T cell population. From each sorted fraction, genomic DNA was isolated and quantified by UV absorbance on a Nanodrop 2000c. TCR CDR3 regions were amplified from genomic DNA by multiplex PCR using the deep immunoSEQ assay. For each cell subset, the extracted genomic DNA was distributed evenly across all wells of several immunoSEQ 96-well plates, and each plate served as one replicate. Each replicate PCR for sorted subsets received roughly 0.2 ug genomic DNA, equal to roughly 30,000 T cell genomes. Purified libraries were measured with a Qubit 3.0 fluorometer, size-checked on a Bioanalyzer 2100, and measured again with the KAPA Library Quantification kit. Each immunoSEQ 96-well plate was sequenced on its own single-read 150-cycle Illumina NextSeq 550 flow cell. Turning to the authors' computational methods: Because the immunoSEQ output held only junctional sequences and lacked quality scores, the filtering could not match the filtering applied to full-length reads. To assign V/J genes and CDR3, sequences were annotated using PyIR, a Python wrapper for IgBLAST v1.9, with IMGT germline references. Reads were filtered out if the reads had weak V/J assignments (E-value above 1e-6), no CDR3, stop codons, out-of-frame junctions, or ambiguous translated residues. V3J clonotypes were defined as sequences sharing an identical inferred V gene, J gene, and CDR3 amino acid sequence. Percentage overlap between repertoires was computed as shared unique clonotypes divided by the size of the smaller repertoire. Three approaches were used to assess repertoire richness: RTK rarefaction, the Chao1 estimator, and Recon v2.1 estimates of unobserved clonotypes. Generation probabilities for all TCRbeta clonotypes obtained by the gDNA method from a handful of donors were computed using OLGA. TCRdb mirrors the immuneACCESS table, restricted to in-frame sequences. Some clones are absent from its copies; in checked studies, under half trace to an unresolved V gene, and the reason for the others is unknown. D and trimming come from the DNA, and the V and J calls and clone size come from that table. This sample lists about 800,000 clones; 95% to 97% were detected once. The biggest ten clones account for less than 0.25% of the sample.

A remark on this clone: Its antigen remains undetermined. It has no much larger one-base neighbor in the sample; base qualities were not kept.

Trimming takes 2 bases from V and 4 bases from J, and the germline ends sit 8 bases apart. CDR1 and CDR2 are read off the germline V gene as MGHRA and YSYEKL. The CDR3 runs 13 residues from the cysteine to the phenylalanine. Only the CDR3 DNA stays, 39 bases, in frame from base 1. The rearrangement joined TRBV4-1 to TRBJ1-1, with no confidently assigned D gene. Sequencing was performed on naive CD8+ T cells sorted from blood. This specimen's cell subset or site label, interpreted: CD45RA+CCR7+. This TCR was recovered from a man in his thirties or forties in good health. In nucleotides, the sequence is TGCGCCAGCAGCCAATCGGACGTCACTGAAGCTTTCTTT. This translates into CASSQSDVTEAFF.